These 14 T cell receptor beta chains share one sample of origin, sequenced in a study of T cell repertoires in cytomegalovirus infection. TCRdb reprocessed the reads via MiXCR and lists one record per CDR3 protein. The profile shows roughly 500,000 distinct CDR3 sequences, about 42% of them singletons. Antigens for these TCRs are unknown. The sequences come from cultured PBMCs, collected from culture after CMV antigen stimulation. The receptors were sampled from a human donor in good health (CMV status not recorded). Some clones in this sample may be carry-over from other donors' samples.

The gene calls are TRBV6-6 and TRBJ2-1; 8 nucleotides align to TRBD1. The CDR3 spans 13 residues. CDR1 MNHNY and CDR2 SVGAGI come from the germline V gene (reference sequence). J lost 9 bases, V lost 2 bases, and 3 bases had no gene match. The CDR3 sequence: CASSYGQGGEQFF. Written as DNA, the CDR3 is TGTGCCAGCAGTTACGGACAGGGAGGTGAGCAGTTCTTC.

The chain carries TRBV6-1 and TRBJ2-3, with D perhaps matching TRBD2 (5 bases). Trimming took 5 bases from V and 2 from J, leaving 14 bases between them. The V gene's germline CDR1 is MNHNS and CDR2 SASEGT. The CDR3 sequence is 15 residues long. This CDR3 is CASSPGTALTDTQYF. The CDR3 coding sequence is TGTGCCAGCAGTCCGGGAACCGCCCTCACAGATACGCAGTATTTT.

This chain uses TRBV10-3 with TRBJ2-2; 12 positions agree with TRBD2. There are 20 residues in the CDR3. Per germline, CDR1 ENHRY and CDR2 SYGVKD. DNA for the CDR3: TGTTCTAATTGGACCGGGACTAGCGGGTATAAGGGGAAGAACACCGGGGAGCTGTTTTTT. It encodes CSNWTGTSGYKGKNTGELFF.

This clonotype has more than one count but fewer than ten. This sequence joins TRBV19 and TRBJ2-2; TRBD2 might be the D (6 bases). Trimming took off 5 bases at V and 5 bases at J, with 12 bases between the two ends. This CDR3 is 14 amino acids long. Per germline, CDR1 LNHDA and CDR2 SQIVND (reference sequence). CDR3 in amino acids: CASSRGSWTGELFF. The CDR3 nucleotides read TGTGCCAGTAGTCGGGGGTCGTGGACCGGGGAGCTGTTTTTT.

The gene calls are TRBV7-2 and TRBJ1-5, with a possible D match to TRBD1 (5 bases). This CDR3 spans 14 amino acids. Germline CDR1 reads SGHTA; CDR2 reads FQGNSA. V was pared by 5 bases and J by 3 bases, with 11 bases between. The CDR3 nucleotides are TGTGCCAGCAGCGACCGGGGCTTCAATCAGCCCCAGCATTTT. Amino acids: CASSDRGFNQPQHF.

The rearrangement joins TRBV7-4 to TRBJ2-7, with a weak D call TRBD1 (6 bases). The CDR3 length is 14 residues. Germline CDR1 reads SGHVT; CDR2 reads SQSDAQ. The V end was cut by 5 bases, the J end by 2 bases, with 13 bases between. CDR3 protein: CASSLRDKPYEQYF. The CDR3 coding sequence is TGTGCCAGCAGCCTACGGGACAAACCCTACGAGCAGTACTTC.

This chain uses TRBV12-3 or TRBV12-4 with TRBJ2-2; possibly TRBD1 for D (5 bases). The CDR3 has 14 residues. The V and J ends lost 3 bases and 5 bases respectively, with 10 bases between them. The DNA for the CDR3 is TGTGCCAGCAGTTTCAGGGTTCGGACCGGGGAGCTGTTTTTT. Protein sequence: CASSFRVRTGELFF.

This rearrangement joins TRBV7-6 to TRBJ1-2; 12 bases agree with TRBD1. Germline assignment: CDR1 SGHVS and CDR2 FNYEAQ. The CDR3 runs 17 residues. The V and J ends lost 5 bases and 6 bases, in that order; junction bases with no gene match: 13. The CDR3 sequence is CASSAAGTGGAIDGYTF. The CDR3 nucleotides are TGTGCCAGCAGCGCCGCCGGGACAGGGGGCGCGATCGATGGCTACACCTTC.

Only one count was recorded for this clonotype. V usage is TRBV19 and J usage is TRBJ2-3, with D maybe TRBD2 (7 bases). Germline assignment: CDR1 LNHDA and CDR2 SQIVND (reference sequence). V lost 0 bases, J lost 5 bases, and 18 bases lay in between. This CDR3 has 17 residues. The DNA for the CDR3 is TGTGCCAGTAGTATAGATCCGGGACGGGGGGCCTTAGATACGCAGTATTTT. Residues: CASSIDPGRGALDTQYF.

The chain uses TRBV7-2 and TRBJ2-1; no definite D call. The ends were cut back, 3 bases at V and 8 bases at J, with 5 bases in the middle. The germline V gene encodes CDR1 SGHTA and CDR2 FQGNSA. This CDR3 has 11 residues. The CDR3 nucleotides read TGTGCCAGCAGCTTGGTCCATGAGCAGTTCTTC. Its translation is CASSLVHEQFF.

This clonotype was found a few times. The CDR3 loop is CASSTPTGRGWQPQHF. CDR3 DNA sequence: TGTGCCAGCAGTACCCCGACAGGGAGAGGCTGGCAGCCCCAGCATTTT. This chain links TRBV12-3 or TRBV12-4 with TRBJ1-5; 7 nucleotides match TRBD1. This CDR3 comprises 16 residues. V lost 5 bases to trimming and J lost 7 bases; unmatched junction nucleotides: 14.

This sequence joins TRBV6-6 and TRBJ2-5; TRBD2 aligns across 7 bases. V shed 4 bases and J 2 bases; nucleotides not matched to a gene: 4. Germline V gene lookup returns CDR1 MNHNY and CDR2 SVGAGI (reference sequence). The length of the CDR3 is 14 residues. CDR3 region: CASSLRGVQETQYF. DNA of the CDR3: TGTGCCAGCAGTTTACGGGGGGTTCAAGAGACCCAGTACTTC.

V gene TRBV10-3 combines with J gene TRBJ2-2; D is ambiguous. Germline-derived CDR1 and CDR2 are ENHRY and SYGVKD. V was pared by 6 bases and J by 3 bases, with 8 bases between. The CDR3 is made up of 13 amino acids. The CDR3 here is CAISGRDTGELFF. In DNA, the CDR3 is TGTGCCATCAGCGGGCGAGACACCGGGGAGCTGTTTTTT.

The rearrangement links TRBV28 to TRBJ1-1, with D hard to call. Trimming shortened V by 4 bases and J by 0 bases, and 15 bases separated the two germline ends. The V gene's germline CDR1 is MDHEN and CDR2 SYDVKM. CDR3 length equals 16 residues. The CDR3 loop is CASSYSPRGMNTEAFF. For the CDR3, the DNA is TGTGCCAGCAGTTATTCCCCACGGGGAATGAACACTGAAGCTTTCTTT.